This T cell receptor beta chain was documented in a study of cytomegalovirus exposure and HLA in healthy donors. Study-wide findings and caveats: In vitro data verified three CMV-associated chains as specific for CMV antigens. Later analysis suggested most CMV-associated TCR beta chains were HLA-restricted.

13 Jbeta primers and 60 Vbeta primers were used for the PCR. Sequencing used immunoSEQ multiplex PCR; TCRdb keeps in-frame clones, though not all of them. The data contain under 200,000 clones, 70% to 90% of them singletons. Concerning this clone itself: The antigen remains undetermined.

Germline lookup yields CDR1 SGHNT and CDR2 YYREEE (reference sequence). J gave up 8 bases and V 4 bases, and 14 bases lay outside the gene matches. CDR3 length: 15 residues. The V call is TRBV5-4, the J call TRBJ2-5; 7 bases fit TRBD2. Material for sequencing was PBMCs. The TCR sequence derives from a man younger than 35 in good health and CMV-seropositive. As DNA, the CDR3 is TGTGCCAGCAGCCCGGACCCGGGGACTAAGAGAACCCAGTACTTC. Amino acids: CASSPDPGTKRTQYF.